The 23 T cell receptor beta chains in this list originate from one sample, sequenced in a study of shared clonotypes between healthy human individuals. Sequencing was performed with immunoSEQ multiplex PCR; in TCRdb, only in-frame clones are kept and a portion is missing. The data show 550,000 to 800,000 clones, with about 92% seen just once and 30% to 35% held by the top ten. The sample was memory CD8+ T cells from PBMCs. As to subset: CD45RO+ cells pooled with CCR7-negative TemRA cells. These receptors originate from a man aged 18-30 years in good health. Some clones in this sample may be carry-over from other donors' samples.

The chain has TRBV7-9 and TRBJ2-1; 8 bases align to TRBD2. CDR3 length: 16 amino acids. Germline CDR1 and CDR2: SEHNR and FQNEAQ (reference sequence). V was pared by 2 bases and J by 8 bases, with 11 bases of the junction left unmatched. In nucleotides, the CDR3 is TGTGCCAGCAGCTTACTCGGGGGACTAGTAATCCATGAGCAGTTCTTC. It yields the protein CASSLLGGLVIHEQFF.

The chain recombines TRBV6-6 with TRBJ1-5; D ambiguous. Trimming left V 2 bases short and J 7 bases short, with 9 bases between. The CDR3 consists of 13 residues. Germline CDR1 and CDR2: MNHNY and SVGAGI (reference sequence). The CDR3 nucleotides read TGTGCCAGCAGTTACACCGGCGCGCAGCCCCAGCATTTT. Its protein is CASSYTGAQPQHF.

The rearrangement uses TRBV5-6 and TRBJ2-5; no firm D call. CDR3 length: 12 residues. V lost 3 bases and J lost 6, with 9 bases in between. Germline V gene sequence: CDR1 SGHDT, CDR2 YYEEEE. CDR3 region: CASSSLLKTQYF. CDR3 DNA sequence: TGTGCCAGCAGCTCCCTTTTGAAGACCCAGTACTTC.

V and J are TRBV27 and TRBJ2-5; D call uncertain. V lost 2 bases and J 2 bases, leaving 6 bases between the germline ends. CDR3 length: 13 residues. From germline, CDR1 is MNHEY and CDR2 SMNVEV (reference sequence). CDR3 in amino acids: CASSLASQETQYF. In DNA, the CDR3 is TGTGCCAGCAGTTTAGCCTCACAAGAGACCCAGTACTTC.

This clone was seen just once. The chain carries TRBV7-8 and TRBJ2-7; D unresolved. V was shortened by 0 bases and J by 1 base, with 7 bases between the two germline ends. The CDR3 totals 14 residues. Germline CDR1 reads SGHVS; CDR2 reads FQNEAQ. Written as DNA, the CDR3 is TGTGCCAGCAGCTTAGCGTGGGGTTCCTACGAGCAGTACTTC. Protein: CASSLAWGSYEQYF.

V and J are TRBV9 and TRBJ2-5; tentatively, D is TRBD1 (5 bases). V lost 0 bases and J lost 3, with 9 bases in between. This CDR3 has 14 amino acids. Germline V gives CDR1 SGDLS, CDR2 YYNGEE. CDR3 sequence reads: CASSVVPGKETQYF. For the CDR3, the DNA is TGTGCCAGCAGCGTAGTGCCAGGGAAAGAGACCCAGTACTTC.

Written as DNA, the CDR3 is TGTGCCAGTACCCGGGACAGGGAGGGAAGAAACACTGAAGCTTTCTTT. Amino acid sequence: CASTRDREGRNTEAFF. The rearrangement links TRBV19 to TRBJ1-1, with 9 bases matching TRBD1. Unmatched junction bases numbered 11, after V lost 7 bases and J lost 2 bases. Germline loops: CDR1 LNHDA, CDR2 SQIVND (reference sequence). There are 16 residues in the CDR3.

The rearrangement uses TRBV5-1 and TRBJ1-2; tentatively, D is TRBD1 (6 bases). Germline values: CDR1 SGHRS, CDR2 YFSETQ. V lost 3 bases and J 6 bases, leaving 15 bases between the germline ends. This CDR3 has 14 residues. The CDR3 DNA is TGCGCCAGCAGCTGGGACACCGCGGGGAATGGCTACACCTTC. As protein: CASSWDTAGNGYTF.

The chain carries TRBV29-1 and TRBJ2-7, with D possibly being TRBD1 or TRBD2 (5 bases each). The CDR3 sequence is 12 residues long. Trimming took off 2 bases at V and 5 bases at J, with 10 bases between the two ends. The germline V gene encodes CDR1 SQVTM and CDR2 ANQGSEA. Written as DNA, the CDR3 is TGCAGCGTTGAACAACTGGGGGACGAGCAGTACTTC. The encoded protein is CSVEQLGDEQYF.

There are many counts of this clone. The V and J genes are TRBV4-2 and TRBJ2-2; 9 bases align to TRBD1. The CDR3 is made up of 15 amino acids. Unmatched junction bases numbered 0, after V lost 1 base and J lost 3 bases. Germline V gene data show CDR1 as LGHNA and CDR2 as YNFKEQ. CDR3 sequence: CASSQGTGDTGELFF. CDR3 in DNA: TGTGCCAGCAGCCAAGGGACAGGGGACACCGGGGAGCTGTTTTTT.

CDR3 protein: CAISGGSPYEQYF. Written as DNA, the CDR3 is TGTGCCATAAGTGGGGGATCACCCTACGAGCAGTACTTC. The chain is built from TRBV28 and TRBJ2-7; possibly TRBD1 or TRBD2 for D (5 bases each). Germline V gene lookup returns CDR1 MDHEN and CDR2 SYDVKM. V lost 10 bases, J lost 2 bases, and 15 bases lay in between. The CDR3 is 13 residues long.

The V gene is TRBV4-1, the J gene TRBJ2-7; TRBD1 is a possible D gene (6 bases). V was clipped by 4 bases and J by 3 bases, with 13 bases between them. The CDR3 loop spans 14 amino acids. The germline V gene has CDR1 MGHRA and CDR2 YSYEKL. The DNA for the CDR3 is TGCGCCAGCAGCCTAAGGGGGAATGTCTACGAGCAGTACTTC. Protein: CASSLRGNVYEQYF.

On this clone: Just one base apart from a much larger clone, this may be a read error. Other DNA sequences within the sample encode an identical CDR3. The rearrangement links TRBV19 to TRBJ2-1; either TRBD1 or TRBD2 may fit D (5 bases each). Germline V gives CDR1 LNHDA, CDR2 SQIVND (reference sequence). The germline V and J ends were trimmed by 1 base and 7 bases, with 5 bases remaining between them. The CDR3 sequence is 12 residues long. The CDR3 sequence is CASSIGGNEQFF. In DNA form, the CDR3 reads TGTGCCAGTAGTATAGGGGGGAATGAGCAGTTCTTC.

The chain employs TRBV6-5 and TRBJ2-7, with D perhaps matching TRBD1 or TRBD2 (6 bases each). Germline V gene lookup returns CDR1 MNHEY and CDR2 SVGAGI. Trimming removed 0 bases at V and 2 bases at J, with 14 bases between. This CDR3 has 16 amino acids. CDR3 residues: CASSYSRGEAAYEQYF. The CDR3, as DNA: TGTGCCAGCAGTTACTCGAGGGGGGAGGCGGCCTACGAGCAGTACTTC.

The J gene is TRBJ1-5, the V gene TRBV4-3; 8 nucleotides align to TRBD1. J was trimmed by 4 bases and V by 4 bases; bases with no gene match: 3. The CDR3 loop spans 14 amino acids. The germline V gene has CDR1 LGHNA and CDR2 YSLEER. The CDR3 DNA sequence: TGCGCCAGCAGCCCCGACAGGGGTAATCAGCCCCAGCATTTT. It is translated as CASSPDRGNQPQHF.

This clone was detected only a few times. The chain combines TRBV28 with TRBJ1-1; perhaps TRBD1 as D (5 bases). There are 13 residues in the CDR3. V lost 6 bases to trimming and J lost 1 base, with 9 bases between them. The germline gives CDR1 MDHEN, CDR2 SYDVKM. The CDR3 sequence is CASSQGRNTEAFF. The CDR3 DNA reads TGTGCCAGCAGCCAGGGACGGAACACTGAAGCTTTCTTT.

The J gene is TRBJ2-7, the V gene TRBV27; D unclear. V was cut by 4 bases and J by 0 bases, with 7 bases left in between. This CDR3 region has 13 residues. CDR1 and CDR2 from the germline V gene are MNHEY and SMNVEV (reference sequence). CDR3 in DNA: TGTGCCAGCAGTTCCCAGGACTCCTACGAGCAGTACTTC. As protein: CASSSQDSYEQYF.

V and J are TRBV4-1 and TRBJ1-5; the D is unclear. The ends were cut back, 2 bases at V and 2 bases at J, with 13 bases in the middle. This CDR3 contains 16 residues. The germline V gene encodes CDR1 MGHRA and CDR2 YSYEKL. CDR3 residues: CASSQFETIGNQPQHF. In nucleotides, the CDR3 is TGCGCCAGCAGCCAATTCGAGACAATCGGCAATCAGCCCCAGCATTTT.

The chain links TRBV9 to TRBJ1-3; D remains unclear. V lost 4 bases to trimming and J lost 2 bases, with 25 bases between them. The V gene's germline CDR1 is SGDLS and CDR2 YYNGEE. The CDR3 runs to 19 residues. The CDR3 sequence: CASSPRAGSYITTGNTIYF. The CDR3 nucleotides read TGTGCCAGCAGCCCAAGGGCGGGATCTTATATTACCACTGGAAACACCATATATTTT.

The chain couples TRBV9 to TRBJ2-1; 7 nucleotides line up with TRBD2. V lost 4 bases, J lost 6 bases, and 10 bases stayed unmatched. Germline V gene sequence: CDR1 SGDLS, CDR2 YYNGEE. This CDR3 comprises 15 residues. CDR3 protein: CASSFGRGSGNEQFF. Here the CDR3 DNA reads TGTGCCAGCAGCTTCGGACGCGGGAGTGGCAATGAGCAGTTCTTC.

The chain has TRBV19 and TRBJ2-5; D is unclear. This CDR3 has 13 residues. Per the germline V gene, CDR1 is LNHDA and CDR2 is SQIVND (reference sequence). Trimming took 1 base from V and 5 from J, leaving 8 bases between them. The CDR3 region is CASSIASWETQYF. As DNA, the CDR3 is TGTGCCAGTAGTATAGCGTCTTGGGAGACCCAGTACTTC.

This rearrangement joins TRBV18 to TRBJ2-5; D perhaps matches TRBD1 (6 bases). The germline V and J ends were trimmed by 4 bases and 0 bases, with 12 bases remaining between them. Germline V gives CDR1 KGHSH, CDR2 LQKENI. This CDR3 region has 15 residues. The CDR3 bases are TGTGCCAGCTCACTCGACAGGACGTACCAAGAGACCCAGTACTTC. Translating it yields CASSLDRTYQETQYF. The entire variable domain, with the rest obtained from reference TRBV18 and TRBJ2-5, is as follows: NAGVMQNPRHLVRRRGQEARLRCSPMKGHSHVYWYRQLPEEGLKFMVYLQKENIIDESGMPKERFSAEFPKEGPSILRIQQVVRGDSAAYFCASSLDRTYQETQYFGPGTRLLVL.

As DNA, the CDR3 is TGTGCCAGCGGTGGGGGAGGGACGATCTACAATGAGCAGTTCTTC. It specifies CASGGGGTIYNEQFF. V and J are TRBV28 and TRBJ2-1, with 7 bases matching TRBD2. Germline V gene data show CDR1 as MDHEN and CDR2 as SYDVKM. The CDR3 is 15 residues long. V shed 8 bases and J 3 bases; nucleotides not matched to a gene: 10.